A selection of T cell receptor beta chains follows, all from one sample in a study of post-analysis software for immune sequencing data. TCRdb passed the PCR reads through MiXCR, listing each CDR3 protein once. The sample has approximately 770,000 distinct CDR3 sequences, around 46% seen once. Input material: blood. These receptors originate from a girl aged 10 to 17 with multiple sclerosis. CDR3s include the opening cysteine and the closing phenylalanine or tryptophan. The D gene is left open where the match is weak. Not every row has a clone size; where given, it reads once, few, many or a size class.

d_gene | abundance | j_gene | v_gene | CDR3nt | CDR3aa
. | . | TRBJ2-7 | TRBV7-2 | TGTGCCAGCAGCTCCGAACCCAGGACAGCCTACGAGCAGTACTTC | CASSSEPRTAYEQYF
. | . | TRBJ1-6 | TRBV20-1 | TGCAGTGCTAGGGCGACGAATTATTCACCCCTCCACTTT | CSARATNYSPLHF
TRBD1 | . | TRBJ2-6 | TRBV28 | TGTGCCAGCAGTTTGTTACAGGGGAACGGGACCAACGTCCTGACTTTC | CASSLLQGNGTNVLTF
. | few | TRBJ2-6 | TRBV5-1 | TGCGCCAGCAGCTTGGCCAATAAGCTCTCTGGGGCCAGCGTCCTGACTTTC | CASSLANKLSGASVLTF
TRBD1 | . | TRBJ1-6 | TRBV4-2 | TGTGCCAGCAGCCAGGGGACAGGGGATAATTCACCCCTCCACTTT | CASSQGTGDNSPLHF
TRBD1 | few | TRBJ2-4 | TRBV7-9 | TGTGCCAGCAGCTTCTGGGACAGCCCACCCATTCAGTACTTC | CASSFWDSPPIQYF
TRBD1 | . | TRBJ2-1 | TRBV7-3 | TGTGCCAGCAGCCCCCCGGGACAGGGACCGAACAATGAGCAGTTCTTC | CASSPPGQGPNNEQFF
TRBD2 | . | TRBJ2-3 | TRBV5-1 | TGCGCCAGCAGCTCTAGCGGGAGGCCCTTCACAGATACGCAGTATTTT | CASSSSGRPFTDTQYF
. | . | TRBJ2-1 | TRBV3-1 | TGTGCCGGCAGCCAGGACCCAGGGTACAATGAGCAGTTCTTC | CAGSQDPGYNEQFF
. | . | TRBJ2-5 | TRBV12-3/TRBV12-4 | TGTGCCAGCAGTTTGAGTCACCTCGAAATGAAGACCCAGTACTTC | CASSLSHLEMKTQYF
. | . | TRBJ2-6 | TRBV29-1 | TGCAGCGTTGAAGGGAGGGCCGCACCCAGCTCTGGGGCCAACGTCCGGACTTTC | CSVEGRAAPSSGANVRTF
. | . | TRBJ1-1 | TRBV28 | TGTGCCAGCAACGCCCCCGGGGAGGCCATGAACACTGAAGCTTTCTTT | CASNAPGEAMNTEAFF
TRBD2 | . | TRBJ2-7 | TRBV27 | TGTGCCAGCAGCCTAATTAGCGGGTCCAGCTCCTACGAGCAGTACTTC | CASSLISGSSSYEQYF
TRBD1 | few | TRBJ1-2 | TRBV14 | TGTGCCAGCAGCCTTGACAGGGGGTTCCGAGGCTACACCTTC | CASSLDRGFRGYTF
. | once | TRBJ2-3 | TRBV5-1 | TGCGCCAGCAGCCCCGAGAGGGGTGGAGGGGACTTTCAAACAGATACGCAGTATTTT | CASSPERGGGDFQTDTQYF
TRBD2 | . | TRBJ2-4 | TRBV12-3/TRBV12-4 | TGTGCCAGCAGTTTCGCTAGCGGGAAGTTTGACATTCAGTACTTC | CASSFASGKFDIQYF
TRBD1 | . | TRBJ1-4 | TRBV5-1 | TGCGCCAGCAGCTTGGGACAGGGGGCTTTTTATGAAAAACTGTTTTTT | CASSLGQGAFYEKLFF
TRBD1 | few | TRBJ1-5 | TRBV6-5 | TGTGCCAGCAGACGACAGGGGCAGGGTAATCAGCCCCAGCATTTT | CASRRQGQGNQPQHF
TRBD2 | . | TRBJ2-5 | TRBV12-3/TRBV12-4 | TGTGCCAGCAGCAACCCTCTAGCGGGAGGGCCTCGTGAGCGGTACTTC | CASSNPLAGGPRERYF
. | . | TRBJ2-5 | TRBV5-1 | TGCGCCAGCAGCTTAACCACAGGGCCCCAGTACTTC | CASSLTTGPQYF
. | few | TRBJ2-1 | TRBV12-3/TRBV12-4 | TGTGCCACCCTCGGAGGTGAGCAGTTCTTC | CATLGGEQFF
. | . | TRBJ2-1 | TRBV7-2 | TGTGCCAGCAGCCCAGGGGCTAGCGGACACAATGAGCAGTTCTTC | CASSPGASGHNEQFF
. | . | TRBJ2-7 | TRBV9 | TGTGCCAGCAGCGTAGATTCAGGGTTGAGCGAGCAGTACTTC | CASSVDSGLSEQYF
. | . | TRBJ2-1 | TRBV12-3/TRBV12-4 | TGTGCCAGCAGTTTACTCCAGGGGAACAAGTTCTTC | CASSLLQGNKFF
. | few | TRBJ2-4 | TRBV20-1 | TGCAGTGCCCGCAGCGGGTGGGGAAACATTCAGTACTTC | CSARSGWGNIQYF
. | . | TRBJ2-1 | TRBV4-1 | TGCGCCAGCAGCATCGAGCCGGGATCACACAATGAGCAGTTCTTC | CASSIEPGSHNEQFF
TRBD1 | . | TRBJ2-7 | TRBV7-9 | TGTGCCAGCAGCTTAGGGACGGGACAGAGCGAGCAGTACTTC | CASSLGTGQSEQYF
. | . | TRBJ1-5 | TRBV27 | TGTGCCAGCAGTTTCCTTGGATCAAATCGGCCCCAGCATTTT | CASSFLGSNRPQHF
. | few | TRBJ1-2 | TRBV7-9 | TGTGCCAGCAGCCCAACGATTGATGGCTACACCTTC | CASSPTIDGYTF
TRBD2 | . | TRBJ2-1 | TRBV27 | TGTGCCAGCAGTCTACGGCCTAGCGGGAGATCCTACAATGAGCAGTTCTTC | CASSLRPSGRSYNEQFF
TRBD1 | . | TRBJ1-6 | TRBV15 | TGTGCCACCAGCAGACTCCAAAGAGGACAGGTCCCCGATAATTCACCCCTCCACTTT | CATSRLQRGQVPDNSPLHF
. | . | TRBJ2-5 | TRBV24-1 | TGTGCCACCAGTCCAACTAGCAGAGAGACCCAGTACTTC | CATSPTSRETQYF
. | few | TRBJ2-3 | TRBV20-1 | TGCAGTGCAACCTATTCGGGCGAAACAGATACGCAGTATTTT | CSATYSGETDTQYF
. | . | TRBJ2-7 | TRBV7-6 | TGTGCCAGCAGCTTACGCGGTCAGGGACTCTACGAGCAGTACTTC | CASSLRGQGLYEQYF
TRBD1 | once | TRBJ1-2 | TRBV27 | TGTGCCAGCAGGCCCCGCTTTGACAGGGTCTCCGGCTATGGCTACACCTTC | CASRPRFDRVSGYGYTF